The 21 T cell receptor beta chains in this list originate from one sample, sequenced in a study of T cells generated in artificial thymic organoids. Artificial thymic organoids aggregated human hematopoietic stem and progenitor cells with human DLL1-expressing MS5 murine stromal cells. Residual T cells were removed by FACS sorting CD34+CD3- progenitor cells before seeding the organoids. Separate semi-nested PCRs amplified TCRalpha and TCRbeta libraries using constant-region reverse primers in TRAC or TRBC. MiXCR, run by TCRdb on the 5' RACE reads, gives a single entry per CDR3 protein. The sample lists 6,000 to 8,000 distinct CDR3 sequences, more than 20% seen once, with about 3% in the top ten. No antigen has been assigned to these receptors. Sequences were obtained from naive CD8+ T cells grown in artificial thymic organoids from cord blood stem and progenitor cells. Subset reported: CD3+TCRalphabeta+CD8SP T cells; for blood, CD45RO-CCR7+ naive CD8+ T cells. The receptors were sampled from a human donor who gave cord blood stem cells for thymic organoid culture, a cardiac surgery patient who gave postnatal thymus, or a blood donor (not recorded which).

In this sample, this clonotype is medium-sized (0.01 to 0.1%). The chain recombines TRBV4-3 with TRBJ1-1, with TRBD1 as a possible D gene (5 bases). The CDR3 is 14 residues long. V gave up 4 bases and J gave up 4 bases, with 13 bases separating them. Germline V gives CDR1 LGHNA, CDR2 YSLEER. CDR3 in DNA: TGCGCCAGCAGCCGCCTCGGTAGGGGCACTGAAGCTTTCTTT. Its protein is CASSRLGRGTEAFF.

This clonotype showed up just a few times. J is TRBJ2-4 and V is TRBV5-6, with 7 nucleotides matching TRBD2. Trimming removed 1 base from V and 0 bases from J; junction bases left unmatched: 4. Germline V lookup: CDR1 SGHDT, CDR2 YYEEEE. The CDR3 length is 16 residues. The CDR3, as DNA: TGTGCCAGCAGCTTGATGGGGAGGGAAGCCAAAAACATTCAGTACTTC. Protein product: CASSLMGREAKNIQYF.

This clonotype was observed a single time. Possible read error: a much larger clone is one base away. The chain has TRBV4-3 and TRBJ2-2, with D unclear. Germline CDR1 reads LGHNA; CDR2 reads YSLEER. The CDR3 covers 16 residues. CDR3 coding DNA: TGCGCCAGCAGCCAAGTCGGCGGCCCGAACGCCGGGGAGCTGTTTTTT. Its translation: CASSQVGGPNAGELFF.

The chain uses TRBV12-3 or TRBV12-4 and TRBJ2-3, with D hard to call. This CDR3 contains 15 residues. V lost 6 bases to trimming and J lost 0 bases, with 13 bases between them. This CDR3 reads CASSTLWHSTDTQYF. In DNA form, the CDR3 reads TGTGCCAGCAGCACCCTGTGGCATAGCACAGATACGCAGTATTTT.

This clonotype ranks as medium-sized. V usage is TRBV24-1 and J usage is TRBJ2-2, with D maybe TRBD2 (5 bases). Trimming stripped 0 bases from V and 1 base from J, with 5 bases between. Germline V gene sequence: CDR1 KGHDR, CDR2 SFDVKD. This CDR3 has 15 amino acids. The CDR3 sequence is CATSDLRGNTGELFF. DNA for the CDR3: TGTGCCACCAGTGATTTGCGGGGGAACACCGGGGAGCTGTTTTTT.

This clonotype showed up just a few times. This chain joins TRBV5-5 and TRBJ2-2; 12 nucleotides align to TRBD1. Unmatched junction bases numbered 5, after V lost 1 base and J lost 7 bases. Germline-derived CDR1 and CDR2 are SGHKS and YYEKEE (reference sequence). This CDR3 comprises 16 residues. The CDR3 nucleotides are TGTGCCAGCAGCTTGCCGGGACAGGGGGCGATCGGGGAGCTGTTTTTT. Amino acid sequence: CASSLPGQGAIGELFF.

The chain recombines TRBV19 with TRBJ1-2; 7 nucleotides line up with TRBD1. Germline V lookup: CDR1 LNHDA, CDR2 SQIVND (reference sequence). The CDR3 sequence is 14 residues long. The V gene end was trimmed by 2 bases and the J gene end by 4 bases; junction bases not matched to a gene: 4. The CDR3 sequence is CASSITGQRYGYTF. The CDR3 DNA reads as TGTGCCAGTAGTATAACGGGACAGCGCTATGGCTACACCTTC.

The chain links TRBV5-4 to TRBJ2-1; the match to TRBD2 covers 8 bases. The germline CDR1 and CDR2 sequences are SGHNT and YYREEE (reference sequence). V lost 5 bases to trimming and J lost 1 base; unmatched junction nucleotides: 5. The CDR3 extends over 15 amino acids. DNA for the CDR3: TGTGCCAGCAGGCCTGGCGGGGGGTCCTACAATGAGCAGTTCTTC. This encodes CASRPGGGSYNEQFF.

In DNA form, the CDR3 reads TGTGCCAGCAGCCTAGCAGGCGGGGAGCTGTTTTTT. Amino acid sequence: CASSLAGGELFF. V gene TRBV6-2 or TRBV6-3 combines with J gene TRBJ2-2; possible D gene TRBD2, 5 bases. CDR3 length: 12 residues. Trimming left V 6 bases short and J 7 bases short, with 9 bases between. The germline V gene encodes CDR1 MNHEY and CDR2 SVGEGT.

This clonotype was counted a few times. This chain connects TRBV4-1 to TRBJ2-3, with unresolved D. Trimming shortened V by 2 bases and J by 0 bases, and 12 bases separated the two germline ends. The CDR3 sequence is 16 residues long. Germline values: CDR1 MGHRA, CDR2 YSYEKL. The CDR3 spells CASSQLPRWSTDTQYF. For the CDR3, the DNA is TGCGCCAGCAGCCAACTCCCTAGGTGGAGCACAGATACGCAGTATTTT.

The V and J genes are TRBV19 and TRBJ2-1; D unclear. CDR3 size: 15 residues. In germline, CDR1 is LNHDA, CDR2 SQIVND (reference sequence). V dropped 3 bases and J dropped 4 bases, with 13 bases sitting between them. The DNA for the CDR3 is TGTGCCAGTAGTATTGGAGCGTGTTCTTACAATGAGCAGTTCTTC. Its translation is CASSIGACSYNEQFF. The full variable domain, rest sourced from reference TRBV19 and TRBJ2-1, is DGGITQSPKYLFRKEGQNVTLSCEQNLNHDAMYWYRQDPGQGLRLIYYSQIVNDFQKGDIAEGYSVSREKKESFPLTVTSAQKNPTAFYLCASSIGACSYNEQFFGPGTRLTVL.

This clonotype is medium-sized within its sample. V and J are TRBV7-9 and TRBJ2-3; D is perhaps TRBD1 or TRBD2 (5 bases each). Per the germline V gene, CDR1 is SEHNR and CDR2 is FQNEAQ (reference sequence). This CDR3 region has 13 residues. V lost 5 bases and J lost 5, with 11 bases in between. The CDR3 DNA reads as TGTGCCAGCAGCCTATGGGGGTTAGATACGCAGTATTTT. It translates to CASSLWGLDTQYF.

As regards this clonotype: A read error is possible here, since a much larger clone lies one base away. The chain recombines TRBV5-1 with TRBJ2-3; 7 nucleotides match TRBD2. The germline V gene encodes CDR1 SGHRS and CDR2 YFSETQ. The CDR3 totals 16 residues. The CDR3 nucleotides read TGCGCCTGCAGCCTCCGGCGGGGGACTTGCACAGATACGCAGTATTTT. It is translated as CACSLRRGTCTDTQYF.

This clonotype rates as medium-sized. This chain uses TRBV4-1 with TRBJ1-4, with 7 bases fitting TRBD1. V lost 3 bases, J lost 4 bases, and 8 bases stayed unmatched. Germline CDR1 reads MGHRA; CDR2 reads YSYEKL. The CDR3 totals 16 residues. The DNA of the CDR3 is TGCGCCAGCAGCCACCGGACGGGACAGAATAATGAAAAACTGTTTTTT. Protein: CASSHRTGQNNEKLFF.

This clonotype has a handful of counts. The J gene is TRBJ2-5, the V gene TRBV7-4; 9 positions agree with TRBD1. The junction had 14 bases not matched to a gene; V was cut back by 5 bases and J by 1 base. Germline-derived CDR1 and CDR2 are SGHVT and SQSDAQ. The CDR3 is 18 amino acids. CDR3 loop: CASSQGLRTGEGQETQYF. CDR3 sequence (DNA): TGTGCCAGCAGCCAAGGGTTAAGGACAGGGGAAGGCCAAGAGACCCAGTACTTC.

The CDR3 coding sequence is TGTGCCAGCAGTAGGGACAGGCCAGTGTACGAGCAGTACTTC. Its translation: CASSRDRPVYEQYF. The chain uses TRBV6-5 and TRBJ2-7; 8 bases map to TRBD1. V shed 5 bases and J 4 bases; nucleotides not matched to a gene: 7. Per germline, CDR1 MNHEY and CDR2 SVGAGI. The length of the CDR3 is 14 residues.

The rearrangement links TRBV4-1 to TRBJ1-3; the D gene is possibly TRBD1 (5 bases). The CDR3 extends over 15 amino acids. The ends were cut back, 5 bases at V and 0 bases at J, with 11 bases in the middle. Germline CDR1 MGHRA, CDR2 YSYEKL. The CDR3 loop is CASSVRDLSGNTIYF. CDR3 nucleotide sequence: TGCGCCAGCAGCGTCCGGGACCTCTCTGGAAACACCATATATTTT.

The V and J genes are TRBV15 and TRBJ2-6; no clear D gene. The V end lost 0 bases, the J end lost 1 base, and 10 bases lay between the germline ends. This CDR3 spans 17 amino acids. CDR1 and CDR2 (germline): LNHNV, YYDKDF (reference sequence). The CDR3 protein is CATSRDKWRSGANVLTF. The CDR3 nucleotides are TGTGCCACCAGCAGAGATAAATGGCGATCTGGGGCCAACGTCCTGACTTTC.

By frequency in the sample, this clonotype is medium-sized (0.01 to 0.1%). CDR3 loop: CASSLPCGGDTDTQYF. The DNA for the CDR3 is TGTGCCAGCAGCCTACCTTGCGGGGGGGACACAGATACGCAGTATTTT. The V and J genes are TRBV4-2 and TRBJ2-3, with TRBD2 identical over 9 bases. From germline, CDR1 is LGHNA and CDR2 YNFKEQ. With 4 bases clipped from V and 2 bases from J, the junction kept 7 bases outside the gene matches. This CDR3 has 16 amino acids.

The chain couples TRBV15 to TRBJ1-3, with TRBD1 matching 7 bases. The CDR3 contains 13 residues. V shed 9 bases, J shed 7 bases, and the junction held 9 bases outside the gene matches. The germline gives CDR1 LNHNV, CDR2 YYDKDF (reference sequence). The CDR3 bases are TGTGCCACTACGGGACAGATAGGCAACACCATATATTTT. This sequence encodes CATTGQIGNTIYF.

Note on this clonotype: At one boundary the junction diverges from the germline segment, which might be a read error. The CDR3 is CASSPFGIAALSYSEQFF. DNA for the CDR3: TGTGCCAGCAGCCCCTTTGGGATAGCGGCCCTTTCCTACAGTGAGCAGTTCTTC. The J gene is TRBJ2-1, the V gene TRBV3-1, with TRBD2 as a possible D gene (6 bases). Germline V CDR1 and CDR2: LGHDT, YNNKEL (reference sequence). This CDR3 comprises 18 residues.